A selection of T cell receptor beta chains follows, all from one sample in a study of blood T cell repertoires in COVID-19. Repertoires were generated with immunoSEQ multiplex PCR, while TCRdb's copy carries only in-frame clones and drops some. The data show about 310,000 clones, approximately 90% seen once. Sequencing was carried out using PBMCs or T cells enriched from blood (not recorded which). The receptors derive from a woman aged 18-30 years who had recovered from COVID-19. Both conserved end residues are part of each CDR3. Fields, in order: clone size, V gene, CDR3 length, J gene, D gene, CDR3 DNA, CDR3 protein. D genes are given only for firm matches. Expanded clones are given a class, and other clones once, few, many or no size at all.

clone_size: once
v_call: TRBV4-3
cdr3_length: 14
j_call: TRBJ2-3
d_call: TRBD2
cdr3_nt: TGCGCCAGCAGCCAGAGCGGGAGGGCGGATACGCAGTATTTT
cdr3_aa: CASSQSGRADTQYF

clone_size: NA
v_call: TRBV5-1
cdr3_length: 14
j_call: TRBJ2-3
d_call: TRBD1
cdr3_nt: TGCGCCAGCAGCTGGACAGGGAGCACAGATACGCAGTATTTT
cdr3_aa: CASSWTGSTDTQYF

clone_size: NA
v_call: TRBV6-5
cdr3_length: 16
j_call: TRBJ2-3
d_call: TRBD2
cdr3_nt: TGTGCCAGCAGTTTGGCCGGGACTAGCTCGGCAGATACGCAGTATTTT
cdr3_aa: CASSLAGTSSADTQYF

clone_size: NA
v_call: TRBV11-2
cdr3_length: 16
j_call: TRBJ2-1
d_call: TRBD1
cdr3_nt: TGTGCCAGCAGCTCCAACAGGGGGCCACGCGACGAGGGGCAGTTCTTC
cdr3_aa: CASSSNRGPRDEGQFF

clone_size: NA
v_call: TRBV7-2
cdr3_length: 17
j_call: TRBJ1-2
d_call: TRBD1
cdr3_nt: TGTGCCAGCAGTCCCGGGGGGACAGGGGGCATGAACCATGGCTACACCTTC
cdr3_aa: CASSPGGTGGMNHGYTF

clone_size: NA
v_call: TRBV6-5
cdr3_length: 14
j_call: TRBJ1-2
d_call: NA
cdr3_nt: TGTGCCAGCAGTCTCACCGGATCGGGCTATGGCTACACCTTC
cdr3_aa: CASSLTGSGYGYTF

clone_size: NA
v_call: TRBV27
cdr3_length: 13
j_call: TRBJ2-7
d_call: NA
cdr3_nt: TGTGCCAGCATTGGCAGGAACTCCTACGAGCAGTACTTC
cdr3_aa: CASIGRNSYEQYF

clone_size: NA
v_call: TRBV10-1
cdr3_length: 14
j_call: TRBJ2-1
d_call: NA
cdr3_nt: TGCGCCACCGACAAGCGGCCCCAAGGCGATGAGCAGTTCTTC
cdr3_aa: CATDKRPQGDEQFF

clone_size: NA
v_call: TRBV7-2
cdr3_length: 14
j_call: TRBJ2-7
d_call: NA
cdr3_nt: TGTGCCAGCAGCTTACTAGGGGACTCCTACGAGCAGTACTTC
cdr3_aa: CASSLLGDSYEQYF

clone_size: NA
v_call: TRBV28
cdr3_length: 17
j_call: TRBJ1-3
d_call: NA
cdr3_nt: TGTGCCAGCAGTTTAGGCCTTGAGGCAGGGGCTGGAAACACCATATATTTT
cdr3_aa: CASSLGLEAGAGNTIYF

clone_size: NA
v_call: TRBV19
cdr3_length: 12
j_call: TRBJ2-7
d_call: NA
cdr3_nt: TGTGCCAGTAGTCCAGGAATTGGGGAGCAGTACTTC
cdr3_aa: CASSPGIGEQYF

clone_size: NA
v_call: TRBV19
cdr3_length: 15
j_call: TRBJ1-1
d_call: TRBD1
cdr3_nt: TGTGCCAGTATCCTATCCGGGACAGCGAACACTGAAGCTTTCTTT
cdr3_aa: CASILSGTANTEAFF

clone_size: NA
v_call: TRBV19
cdr3_length: 13
j_call: TRBJ1-5
d_call: TRBD1
cdr3_nt: TGTGCCAGTAGTAAGGACAGGGAACAGCCCCAGCATTTT
cdr3_aa: CASSKDREQPQHF

clone_size: NA
v_call: TRBV30
cdr3_length: 14
j_call: TRBJ1-4
d_call: NA
cdr3_nt: TGTGCCTGGAGTGTACCCGCAGGGGCCGAAAAACTGTTTTTT
cdr3_aa: CAWSVPAGAEKLFF

clone_size: NA
v_call: TRBV7-6
cdr3_length: 15
j_call: TRBJ1-5
d_call: NA
cdr3_nt: TGTGCCAGCAGCCAAGGGGCCGCCACTAATCAGCCCCAGCATTTT
cdr3_aa: CASSQGAATNQPQHF

clone_size: once
v_call: TRBV19
cdr3_length: 14
j_call: TRBJ2-1
d_call: NA
cdr3_nt: TGTGCCAGTAGTATCGGGGGACAGTACAATGAGCAGTTCTTC
cdr3_aa: CASSIGGQYNEQFF

clone_size: NA
v_call: TRBV28
cdr3_length: 13
j_call: TRBJ2-5
d_call: NA
cdr3_nt: TGTGCCAGCAGTTTACCCGGTACGGAGACCCAGTACTTC
cdr3_aa: CASSLPGTETQYF

clone_size: few
v_call: TRBV4-2
cdr3_length: 17
j_call: TRBJ2-3
d_call: TRBD1
cdr3_nt: TGTGCCAGCAGCCAATCTCAGACAGGGGGTGACACAGATACGCAGTATTTT
cdr3_aa: CASSQSQTGGDTDTQYF

clone_size: once
v_call: TRBV19
cdr3_length: 14
j_call: TRBJ1-1
d_call: TRBD1
cdr3_nt: TGTGCCAGTAGTGACAGGGCAAAGAACACTGAAGCTTTCTTT
cdr3_aa: CASSDRAKNTEAFF

clone_size: NA
v_call: TRBV5-1
cdr3_length: 16
j_call: TRBJ2-1
d_call: TRBD2
cdr3_nt: TGCGCCAGCAGCTTGGCCATGCTAGCGGGTTACAATGAGCAGTTCTTC
cdr3_aa: CASSLAMLAGYNEQFF

clone_size: NA
v_call: TRBV5-1
cdr3_length: 12
j_call: TRBJ2-5
d_call: NA
cdr3_nt: TGCGCCAGCAGCTTAGGAGAGGGGACCCAGTACTTC
cdr3_aa: CASSLGEGTQYF

clone_size: NA
v_call: TRBV27
cdr3_length: 15
j_call: TRBJ1-1
d_call: NA
cdr3_nt: TGTGCCAGCAGTTTCTATGGTAAGAAGAACACTGAAGCTTTCTTT
cdr3_aa: CASSFYGKKNTEAFF

clone_size: NA
v_call: TRBV5-1
cdr3_length: 13
j_call: TRBJ1-2
d_call: TRBD1
cdr3_nt: TGCGCCAGCCGATTGGACAGGGACTATGGCTACACCTTC
cdr3_aa: CASRLDRDYGYTF

clone_size: NA
v_call: TRBV19
cdr3_length: 19
j_call: TRBJ1-6
d_call: TRBD1
cdr3_nt: TGTGCCAGTAGTATAGATCCCTACAACCGGGACAGGCAGAATTCACCCCTCCACTTT
cdr3_aa: CASSIDPYNRDRQNSPLHF

clone_size: few
v_call: TRBV7-3
cdr3_length: 14
j_call: TRBJ1-1
d_call: TRBD1
cdr3_nt: TGTGCCAGCAGCCCCCAGGGGGCGCACACTGAAGCTTTCTTT
cdr3_aa: CASSPQGAHTEAFF

clone_size: NA
v_call: TRBV7-2
cdr3_length: 17
j_call: TRBJ2-7
d_call: TRBD2
cdr3_nt: TGTGCCAGCAGCTTGGCAGCTAGCGGGGGCCCTTTGGGCGAGCAGTACTTC
cdr3_aa: CASSLAASGGPLGEQYF

clone_size: NA
v_call: TRBV2
cdr3_length: 16
j_call: TRBJ2-2
d_call: TRBD2
cdr3_nt: TGTGCCAGCAACCCCGGACTAGCGGGAGCACCCGGGGAGCTGTTTTTT
cdr3_aa: CASNPGLAGAPGELFF